A selection of T cell receptor beta chains follows, all from one sample in a study of T-cell memory formation after mild COVID-19. TCRdb re-analysed the 5' RACE reads in MiXCR, keeping a single row per CDR3 protein. This table holds some 190,000 distinct CDR3 sequences, about 18% found once. Sequencing was performed on PBMCs or a T cell subset sorted from them (not recorded which). These receptors came from an adult woman who had mild COVID-19 (a few samples of this study predate the infection). Cell type and time point are not known. Both conserved end residues are part of each CDR3. A D gene is named only where the DNA matches it firmly. Rows give clone size only sometimes, using once, few, many, or a class for an expanded clone.

clone size | J gene | D gene | V gene | CDR3 protein | CDR3 DNA
few | TRBJ1-1 | TRBD1 | TRBV18 | CASSPLGQGAIGTEAFF | TGTGCCAGCTCACCATTGGGACAGGGGGCTATAGGCACTGAAGCTTTCTTT
few | TRBJ2-7 | TRBD1 | TRBV5-1 | CASSLRGQGALEQYF | TGCGCCAGCAGCTTGCGGGGACAGGGGGCGTTAGAGCAGTACTTC
few | TRBJ2-7 | NA | TRBV6-5 | CASSYGATRGYEQYF | TGTGCCAGCAGTTACGGGGCTACCAGAGGCTACGAGCAGTACTTC
NA | TRBJ2-7 | TRBD1 | TRBV10-3 | CAISAPDRGWVDEQYF | TGTGCCATCAGTGCCCCAGACAGGGGATGGGTAGACGAGCAGTACTTC
NA | TRBJ1-6 | NA | TRBV30 | CAWSDRANSPLHF | TGTGCCTGGAGTGACAGGGCCAATTCACCCCTCCACTTT
many | TRBJ2-7 | NA | TRBV12-3/TRBV12-4 | CASSLGENDEQYF | TGTGCCAGCAGTTTAGGGGAAAATGACGAGCAGTACTTC
few | TRBJ2-7 | NA | TRBV7-2 | CAIRRRGYEQYF | TGTGCCATTAGGCGCCGGGGCTACGAGCAGTACTTC
NA | TRBJ2-7 | TRBD1 | TRBV20-1 | CSASRQGALGEQYF | TGCAGTGCTAGTCGACAGGGGGCACTGGGAGAGCAGTACTTC
NA | TRBJ1-6 | NA | TRBV5-5 | CASSLESGARGSPLHF | TGTGCCAGCAGCTTGGAGTCTGGGGCTAGGGGTTCACCCCTCCACTTT
NA | TRBJ2-3 | NA | TRBV20-1 | CSAAGTDTQYF | TGCAGTGCTGCCGGTACGGATACGCAGTATTTT
few | TRBJ1-1 | NA | TRBV12-3/TRBV12-4 | CASSLKDDTEAFF | TGTGCCAGCAGTTTGAAGGATGACACTGAAGCTTTCTTT
NA | TRBJ2-7 | NA | TRBV28 | CASSLGGADFYEQYF | TGTGCCAGCAGTTTAGGGGGGGCAGACTTCTACGAGCAGTACTTC
NA | TRBJ2-7 | NA | TRBV7-9 | CASSLALTGSYEQYF | TGTGCCAGCAGCTTAGCCCTGACTGGCTCCTACGAGCAGTACTTC
NA | TRBJ1-1 | NA | TRBV18 | CASSSRVGNTEAFF | TGTGCCAGCTCTAGCAGGGTAGGGAACACTGAAGCTTTCTTT